What follows are 15 T cell receptor beta chains derived from one specimen sequenced in a study of shared clonotypes between healthy human individuals. Method: immunoSEQ multiplex PCR; TCRdb's copy keeps in-frame clones and lacks some. The sample carries about 1 million clones, around 76% recorded once. Sequencing was performed on memory CD4+ T cells sorted from blood. Subset: CD45RA-negative fraction. These receptors were collected from a man younger than 35 in good health.

The V and J genes are TRBV7-2 and TRBJ2-5; no reliable D call. This CDR3 spans 14 amino acids. Germline V lookup: CDR1 SGHTA, CDR2 FQGNSA. Trimming cost V 1 base and J 4 bases, with 10 bases left between them. The CDR3 sequence is CASSLGARAETQYF. The DNA of the CDR3 is TGTGCCAGCAGCTTAGGAGCCCGGGCAGAGACCCAGTACTTC. Full variable domain (rest looked up from reference TRBV7-2 and TRBJ2-5): GAGVSQSPSNKVTEKGKDVELRCDPISGHTALYWYRQSLGQGLEFLIYFQGNSAPDKSGLPSDRFSAERTGGSVSTLTIQRTQQEDSAVYLCASSLGARAETQYFGPGTRLLVL.

The sample holds a few counts of this clone. The rearrangement links TRBV5-4 to TRBJ2-7; D is possibly TRBD1 (6 bases). Germline CDR1 reads SGHNT; CDR2 reads YYREEE (reference sequence). The CDR3 totals 12 residues. V dropped 4 bases and J dropped 4 bases, with 9 bases sitting between them. The CDR3 region is CASSVTGYEQYF. The CDR3 bases are TGTGCCAGCAGCGTGACAGGTTACGAGCAGTACTTC.

The sample holds one count of this clone. V gene TRBV15 combines with J gene TRBJ2-2, with D uncertain. Germline CDR1 reads LNHNV; CDR2 reads YYDKDF (reference sequence). Trimming shortened V by 0 bases and J by 4 bases, and 6 bases separated the two germline ends. This CDR3 region has 14 residues. In DNA form, the CDR3 reads TGTGCCACCAGCAGAGAGGGTACCACCGGGGAGCTGTTTTTT. Protein: CATSREGTTGELFF. Combining the CDR3 with reference TRBV15 and TRBJ2-2 gives the whole variable domain DAMVIQNPRYQVTQFGKPVTLSCSQTLNHNVMYWYQQKSSQAPKLLFHYYDKDFNNEADTPDNFQSRRPNTSFCFLDIRSPGLGDTAMYLCATSREGTTGELFFGEGSRLTVL.

The genes are TRBV5-1 and TRBJ1-2; possible D gene TRBD1, 6 bases. The CDR3 loop spans 18 amino acids. CDR1 SGHRS and CDR2 YFSETQ come from the germline V gene. V was cut by 7 bases and J by 0 bases, with 25 bases left in between. The CDR3 loop is CASGGPSTNREANYGYTF. CDR3 DNA sequence: TGCGCCAGCGGTGGCCCCTCAACTAACAGGGAAGCTAACTATGGCTACACCTTC.

V is TRBV11-2 and J is TRBJ2-7; unclear D gene. Per germline, CDR1 SGHAT and CDR2 FQNNGV. This CDR3 is 15 amino acids long. The V and J ends lost 5 bases and 3 bases respectively, with 17 bases between them. The CDR3 bases are TGTGCCAGCAGCCCTAGGGTTGGGAAAGACTACGAGCAGTACTTC. Translated, it gives CASSPRVGKDYEQYF.

V gene TRBV28 combines with J gene TRBJ2-2; D unclear. Trimming stripped 2 bases from V and 0 bases from J, with 7 bases between. Germline V gene lookup returns CDR1 MDHEN and CDR2 SYDVKM. The CDR3 length is 15 residues. The CDR3 is CASSLPLANTGELFF. The CDR3, as DNA: TGTGCCAGCAGTTTACCCCTAGCGAACACCGGGGAGCTGTTTTTT.

The chain has TRBV5-1 and TRBJ2-1, with D hard to call. The CDR3 loop spans 12 amino acids. The germline gives CDR1 SGHRS, CDR2 YFSETQ. Trimming shortened V by 7 bases and J by 5 bases, and 10 bases separated the two germline ends. CDR3 nucleotides: TGCGCCAGCGGGCGAACGCACAATGAGCAGTTCTTC. Its translation is CASGRTHNEQFF.

This chain joins TRBV27 and TRBJ1-2; D remains ambiguous. This CDR3 region has 13 residues. The germline CDR1 and CDR2 sequences are MNHEY and SMNVEV (reference sequence). Between the trimmed V and J ends, which lost 3 bases and 2 bases, there was a span of 7 bases. CDR3 loop: CASSLGWNYGYTF. In nucleotides, the CDR3 is TGTGCCAGCAGTTTGGGGTGGAACTATGGCTACACCTTC.

This chain connects TRBV25-1 to TRBJ1-1, with TRBD1 matching over 7 bases. The CDR3 extends over 15 amino acids. V lost 2 bases to trimming and J lost 1 base; unmatched junction nucleotides: 4. Germline V CDR1 and CDR2: MGHDK, SYGVNS. CDR3 protein: CASSEGTDRNTEAFF. The DNA of the CDR3 is TGTGCCAGCAGTGAAGGGACAGACCGGAACACTGAAGCTTTCTTT.

V is TRBV6-1 and J is TRBJ2-7, with 10 nucleotides matching TRBD1. V shed 6 bases, J shed 1 base, and the junction held 6 bases outside the gene matches. This CDR3 is built from 15 residues. Germline lookup yields CDR1 MNHNS and CDR2 SASEGT. CDR3 protein: CASRRDRGPSYEQYF. The CDR3 bases are TGTGCCAGCAGGCGAGACAGGGGGCCATCCTACGAGCAGTACTTC.

This clone was picked up many times. V is TRBV9 and J is TRBJ2-1; the match to TRBD2 covers 7 bases. V lost 3 bases and J lost 4; bases outside the gene matches: 10. The CDR3 consists of 16 residues. Per germline, CDR1 SGDLS and CDR2 YYNGEE. For the CDR3, the DNA is TGTGCCAGCAGCGAACGTAGCTCTAGCGGATACAATGAGCAGTTCTTC. Translation gives CASSERSSSGYNEQFF.

The chain links TRBV5-1 to TRBJ2-3; 9 nucleotides line up with TRBD2. The CDR3 covers 14 residues. The V segment lost 6 bases and the J segment 2 bases; nucleotides outside the gene matches: 4. The V gene's germline CDR1 is SGHRS and CDR2 YFSETQ. The CDR3 DNA sequence: TGCGCCAGCAAACTAGCGGGCTTCACAGATACGCAGTATTTT. This encodes CASKLAGFTDTQYF.

The rearrangement joins TRBV7-6 to TRBJ1-1, with unresolved D. Germline values: CDR1 SGHVS, CDR2 FNYEAQ. The V end lost 5 bases, the J end lost 0 bases, and 7 bases lay between the germline ends. The CDR3 spans 13 residues. CDR3 nucleotide sequence: TGTGCCAGCAGCGACTACATGAACACTGAAGCTTTCTTT. Translated: CASSDYMNTEAFF.

The rearrangement uses TRBV18 and TRBJ2-7, with D maybe TRBD1 (5 bases). V was shortened by 0 bases and J by 5 bases, with 14 bases between the two germline ends. The CDR3 contains 15 residues. CDR1 is KGHSH, CDR2 LQKENI, per germline. The CDR3 here is CASSPPAQGNNEQYF. DNA of the CDR3: TGTGCCAGCTCACCACCCGCGCAGGGCAACAACGAGCAGTACTTC.

This chain links TRBV18 with TRBJ2-5; TRBD1 might be the D (5 bases). Trimming left V 3 bases short and J 2 bases short, with 10 bases between. The CDR3 consists of 14 residues. The germline V gene has CDR1 KGHSH and CDR2 LQKENI. Written as DNA, the CDR3 is TGTGCCAGCTCACCCTTAGGGGTACAAGAGACCCAGTACTTC. It yields the protein CASSPLGVQETQYF.